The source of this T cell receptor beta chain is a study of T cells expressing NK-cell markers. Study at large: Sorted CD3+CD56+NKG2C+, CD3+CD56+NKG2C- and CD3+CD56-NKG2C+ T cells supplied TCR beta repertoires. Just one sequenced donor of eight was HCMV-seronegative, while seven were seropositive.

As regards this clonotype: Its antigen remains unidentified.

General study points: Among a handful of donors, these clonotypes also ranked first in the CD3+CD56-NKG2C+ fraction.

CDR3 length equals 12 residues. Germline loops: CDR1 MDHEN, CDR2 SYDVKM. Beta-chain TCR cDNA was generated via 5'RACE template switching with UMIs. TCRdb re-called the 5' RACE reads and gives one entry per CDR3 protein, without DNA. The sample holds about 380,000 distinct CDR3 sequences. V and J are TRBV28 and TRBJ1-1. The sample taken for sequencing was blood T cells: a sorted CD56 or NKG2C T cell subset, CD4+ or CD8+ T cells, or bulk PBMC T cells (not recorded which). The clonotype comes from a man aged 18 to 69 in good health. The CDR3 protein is CASSSSLREAFF.